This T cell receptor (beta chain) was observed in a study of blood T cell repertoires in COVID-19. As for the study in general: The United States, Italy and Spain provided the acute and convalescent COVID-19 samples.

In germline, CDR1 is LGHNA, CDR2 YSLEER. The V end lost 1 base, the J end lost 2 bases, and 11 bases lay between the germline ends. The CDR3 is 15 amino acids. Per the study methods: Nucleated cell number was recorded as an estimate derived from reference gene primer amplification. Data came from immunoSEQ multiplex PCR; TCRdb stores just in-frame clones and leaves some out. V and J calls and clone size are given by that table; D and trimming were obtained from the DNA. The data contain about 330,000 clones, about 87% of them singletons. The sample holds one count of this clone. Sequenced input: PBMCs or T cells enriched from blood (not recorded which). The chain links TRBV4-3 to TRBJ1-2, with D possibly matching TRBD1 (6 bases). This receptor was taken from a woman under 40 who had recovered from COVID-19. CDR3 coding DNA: TGCGCCAGCAGCCAAGGCGTGGGGGCCAACTATGGCTACACCTTC. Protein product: CASSQGVGANYGYTF.